Following are 12 T cell receptor beta chains from one sample sequenced in a study of T cell repertoires in cytomegalovirus infection. No cognate antigen is known for these TCRs. TCRdb redid the calling of the reads with MiXCR, one entry per CDR3 protein. The table has around 100,000 distinct CDR3 sequences, 30% seen once; the top ten hold around two fifths. The sample was CD8+ T cells from cultured PBMCs, taken from culture after CMV antigen stimulation. The receptors were gathered from a human donor in good health (CMV status not recorded). Some clones in this sample may be carry-over from other donors' samples.

The CDR3 nucleotides are TGTGCCAGCAGTCCACCCGTACTGCACTATGGCTACACCTTC. Protein product: CASSPPVLHYGYTF. This sequence joins TRBV12-3 or TRBV12-4 and TRBJ1-2, with no clear D. The CDR3 runs 14 residues. V was pared by 5 bases and J by 3 bases, with 13 bases between.

V is TRBV20-1 and J is TRBJ1-6; D remains unclear. Germline CDR1 is DFQATT and CDR2 is SNEGSKA (reference sequence). V lost 1 base to trimming and J lost 0 bases, with 13 bases between them. The CDR3 has 17 amino acids. This CDR3 reads CSARVPRLSSYNSPLHF. The CDR3 region has the DNA TGCAGTGCTAGAGTACCCAGGCTAAGCTCCTATAATTCACCCCTCCACTTT.

In this sample, this clonotype turned up many times. The chain links TRBV6-2 or TRBV6-3 to TRBJ1-1, with 8 bases that match TRBD1. Trimming cost V 0 bases and J 3 bases; bases outside gene matches: 12. Germline CDR1 and CDR2: MNHEY and SVGEGT. This CDR3 spans 18 amino acids. As DNA, the CDR3 is TGTGCCAGCAGTTACTCAACCAGGGGGCGAAATCTCGACACTGAAGCTTTCTTT. This sequence encodes CASSYSTRGRNLDTEAFF.

This chain connects TRBV25-1 to TRBJ2-1, with D uncertain. From germline, CDR1 is MGHDK and CDR2 SYGVNS. This CDR3 region has 15 residues. V gave up 4 bases and J gave up 7 bases, with 17 bases separating them. The DNA for the CDR3 is TGTGCCAGCAGTGTCTCCCCCCCCGGACGGAATGAGCAGTTCTTC. As protein: CASSVSPPGRNEQFF.

The V and J genes are TRBV3-1 and TRBJ2-2; no clear D gene. CDR1 and CDR2 from the germline V gene are LGHDT and YNNKEL (reference sequence). Trimming pared 2 bases from V and 0 bases from J, leaving 7 bases between. The CDR3 loop spans 15 amino acids. This CDR3 is CASSQPETNTGELFF. For the CDR3, the DNA is TGTGCCAGCAGCCAACCCGAAACGAACACCGGGGAGCTGTTTTTT.

This clonotype was seen a few times. The chain couples TRBV27 to TRBJ1-2; no clear D gene. CDR1 MNHEY and CDR2 SMNVEV come from the germline V gene (reference sequence). V was pared by 10 bases and J by 4 bases, with 13 bases between. The CDR3 is made up of 12 amino acids. The CDR3 DNA reads as TGTGCCACCCTGACTGGGGTCTATGGCTACACCTTC. Its translation: CATLTGVYGYTF.

The chain carries TRBV6-1 and TRBJ1-2, with no clear D. From germline, CDR1 is MNHNS and CDR2 SASEGT. V was pared by 5 bases and J by 4 bases, with 14 bases between. The CDR3 is made up of 14 amino acids. CDR3 sequence reads: CASSSGRWIYGYTF. In DNA, the CDR3 is TGTGCCAGCAGTAGCGGACGGTGGATCTATGGCTACACCTTC.

The V and J genes are TRBV7-9 and TRBJ2-7; 8 bases are shared with TRBD1. The CDR3 consists of 16 residues. Per the germline V gene, CDR1 is SEHNR and CDR2 is FQNEAQ (reference sequence). Trimming at V came to 4 bases and at J to 3 bases, leaving 11 bases not matched to a gene. In DNA form, the CDR3 reads TGTGCCAGCAGCTCCAACCGTAACAGGGGGATCTACGAGCAGTACTTC. Translated, it gives CASSSNRNRGIYEQYF.

The J gene is TRBJ1-5, the V gene TRBV7-3, with 7 bases fitting TRBD1. This CDR3 has 13 residues. Germline CDR1 is SGHTA and CDR2 is FQGTGA. V dropped 5 bases and J dropped 5; count of bases not matched to a gene: 3. The CDR3 DNA is TGTGCCAGCAGCGCAGACAGGGATCAGCCCCAGCATTTT. This sequence encodes CASSADRDQPQHF.

The CDR3 protein is CASSQYGGLEQFF. For the CDR3, the DNA is TGCGCCAGCAGCCAATACGGGGGCCTCGAGCAGTTCTTC. The chain carries TRBV4-1 and TRBJ2-1; tentatively, D is TRBD1 or TRBD2 (6 bases each). Germline assignment: CDR1 MGHRA and CDR2 YSYEKL. CDR3 length: 13 residues. V was clipped by 2 bases and J by 10 bases, with 12 bases between them.

V usage is TRBV15 and J usage is TRBJ1-1; D uncertain. The germline V and J ends were trimmed by 0 bases and 4 bases, with 12 bases remaining between them. Germline V gene sequence: CDR1 LNHNV, CDR2 YYDKDF (reference sequence). The CDR3 is made up of 15 amino acids. As DNA, the CDR3 is TGTGCCACCAGCAGAGATCACGGGGATCGCACTGAAGCTTTCTTT. Encoded protein: CATSRDHGDRTEAFF.

This clonotype was picked up many times. The chain has TRBV7-2 and TRBJ2-1, with TRBD2 matching over 8 bases. Trimming at V came to 5 bases and at J to 2 bases, leaving 8 bases not matched to a gene. The CDR3 totals 16 residues. Germline V gene data show CDR1 as SGHTA and CDR2 as FQGNSA. CDR3 sequence reads: CASSTQSGGAYNEQFF. CDR3 bases: TGTGCCAGCAGCACACAAAGCGGGGGCGCCTACAATGAGCAGTTCTTC.